What follows describes a single TCR beta chain. This sample was included in a study of blood T cell repertoires in COVID-19. Study at large: COVID-19 samples collected from the United States, Italy and Spain covered acute and convalescent phases. T cells, B-cell-depleted T cells, or PBMCs provided the cDNA or gDNA that served as material.

TCRdb's table, derived via immunoSEQ multiplex PCR, lists solely in-frame clones and lacks some. The sample lists under 200,000 clones, around three quarters occurring once. Trimming removed 3 bases from V and 0 bases from J, with 6 bases in between. CDR1 and CDR2 from the germline V gene are MDHEN and SYDVKM. CDR3 length: 15 residues. The sequencing sample was made of peripheral blood. V usage is TRBV28 and J usage is TRBJ2-6; D is uncertain. This TCR was recovered from a man aged 60 to 69 with active or convalescent COVID-19. CDR3 nucleotide sequence: TGTGCCAGCAGTTTCCCCAACTCTGGGGCCAACGTCCTGACTTTC. Its translation is CASSFPNSGANVLTF.